These 19 T cell receptor beta chains share one sample of origin, sequenced in a study of blood T cell repertoires in COVID-19. The assay was immunoSEQ multiplex PCR, and TCRdb's table has in-frame clones only and misses some. The sample has about 130,000 clones, 80% to 90% seen once. Source material: peripheral blood. The receptors derive from an older woman with acute or convalescent COVID-19.

The chain couples TRBV12-3 or TRBV12-4 to TRBJ1-2, with D hard to call. V shed 5 bases and J shed 3 bases, with 10 bases lying between them. CDR3 length: 13 residues. The CDR3 protein is CASSPTPYYGYTF. The CDR3 nucleotides read TGTGCCAGCAGTCCCACACCCTACTATGGCTACACCTTC.

The V and J genes are TRBV19 and TRBJ2-1, with a possible D match to TRBD2 (6 bases). CDR3 length: 14 amino acids. Trimming cost V 3 bases and J 7 bases, with 13 bases left between them. Germline-derived CDR1 and CDR2 are LNHDA and SQIVND (reference sequence). The CDR3 is CASSIITSLNEQFF. CDR3 nucleotides: TGTGCCAGTAGTATTATCACTAGCTTGAATGAGCAGTTCTTC.

The rearrangement uses TRBV5-4 and TRBJ1-1; D remains ambiguous. CDR3 size: 15 residues. Deletions cut 4 bases from V and 0 bases from J, with 13 bases between. Germline loops: CDR1 SGHNT, CDR2 YYREEE (reference sequence). The CDR3 loop reads CASSPLSLMNTEAFF. As DNA, the CDR3 is TGTGCCAGCAGCCCCCTATCGCTCATGAACACTGAAGCTTTCTTT.

The chain combines TRBV7-9 with TRBJ1-2; D is ambiguous. Trimming cost V 2 bases and J 3 bases, with 10 bases left between them. CDR3 length: 14 residues. The germline V gene has CDR1 SEHNR and CDR2 FQNEAQ (reference sequence). As DNA, the CDR3 is TGTGCCAGCAGCTTAAATCAGGTCGACTATGGCTACACCTTC. Protein product: CASSLNQVDYGYTF.

This chain links TRBV4-1 with TRBJ1-6; D gene ambiguous. The V end was cut by 1 base, the J end by 7 bases, with 14 bases between. This CDR3 is built from 16 residues. CDR1 and CDR2 from the germline V gene are MGHRA and YSYEKL. The chain's CDR3 is CASSQGLRLVNSPLHF. In DNA, the CDR3 is TGCGCCAGCAGCCAAGGTCTTCGACTCGTGAATTCACCCCTCCACTTT.

The chain is built from TRBV28 and TRBJ2-7, with TRBD1 matching 10 bases. The J segment lost 5 bases and the V segment lost 3 bases, leaving 7 bases of the junction unmatched. This CDR3 has 15 residues. The germline V gene encodes CDR1 MDHEN and CDR2 SYDVKM. This CDR3 reads CASSFGGTGVNEQYF. The CDR3 DNA is TGTGCCAGCAGTTTCGGTGGGACAGGGGTCAACGAGCAGTACTTC. The full variable domain, with the rest looked up from reference TRBV28 and TRBJ2-7, is DVKVTQSSRYLVKRTGEKVFLECVQDMDHENMFWYRQDPGLGLRLIYFSYDVKMKEKGDIPEGYSVSREKKERFSLILESASTNQTSMYLCASSFGGTGVNEQYFGPGTRLTVT.

This chain uses TRBV6-1 with TRBJ1-2; D is unclear. The germline V and J ends were trimmed by 0 bases and 2 bases, with 7 bases remaining between them. The germline gives CDR1 MNHNS, CDR2 SASEGT. The CDR3 covers 14 residues. In nucleotides, the CDR3 is TGTGCCAGCAGTGAAGCGCCCGGGAACTATGGCTACACCTTC. It is translated as CASSEAPGNYGYTF.

The chain links TRBV3-1 (or the pseudogene TRBV3-2) to TRBJ1-6; D gene unclear. Germline CDR1 reads LGHDT; CDR2 reads YNNKEL (reference sequence). This CDR3 spans 17 amino acids. V lost 0 bases, J lost 5 bases, and 14 bases lay in between. CDR3 residues: CASSQDHGGGNNSPLHF. Written as DNA, the CDR3 is TGTGCCAGCAGCCAAGATCACGGAGGAGGTAATAATTCACCCCTCCACTTT.

V gene TRBV3-1 (or the pseudogene TRBV3-2) combines with J gene TRBJ2-3, with D unresolved. Germline CDR1 is LGHDT and CDR2 is YNNKEL (reference sequence). The CDR3 consists of 17 residues. Trimming removed 0 bases from V and 2 bases from J, with 15 bases in between. The CDR3 region is CASSQDLLLSYTDTQYF. The CDR3 DNA is TGTGCCAGCAGCCAAGATCTGTTACTCTCTTACACAGATACGCAGTATTTT.

The chain couples TRBV28 to TRBJ1-3; D gene unclear. CDR3 length: 16 residues. The ends were cut back, 7 bases at V and 0 bases at J, with 16 bases in the middle. CDR1 is MDHEN, CDR2 SYDVKM, per germline. CDR3 coding DNA: TGTGCCAGCAAGGGAATCGGGATTCGCTCTGGAAACACCATATATTTT. It codes for CASKGIGIRSGNTIYF.

The chain uses TRBV11-2 and TRBJ2-3; 9 bases map to TRBD2. This CDR3 has 16 residues. The trim removed 5 bases at V and 2 bases at J, leaving 8 bases unmatched. Per germline, CDR1 SGHAT and CDR2 FQNNGV. DNA for the CDR3: TGTGCCAGCAGCCTGACGGGCGGGAGGGCCACAGATACGCAGTATTTT. Its translation is CASSLTGGRATDTQYF.

This clone appeared once. V is TRBV6-5 and J is TRBJ1-1, with 8 bases fitting TRBD1. From germline, CDR1 is MNHEY and CDR2 SVGAGI. The CDR3 has 15 amino acids. Trimming at V came to 6 bases and at J to 7 bases, leaving 13 bases not matched to a gene. CDR3: CASSLTGQGRVEAFF. The CDR3 nucleotides read TGTGCCAGCAGCCTCACAGGACAGGGAAGAGTTGAAGCTTTCTTT.

This chain uses TRBV12-3 or TRBV12-4 with TRBJ1-2, with D unresolved. Trimming cost V 5 bases and J 5 bases, with 12 bases left between them. This CDR3 is 13 amino acids long. CDR3 sequence reads: CASSLIQRYGYTF. CDR3 coding DNA: TGTGCCAGCAGTCTTATACAGAGATATGGCTACACCTTC.

V is TRBV5-1 and J is TRBJ2-1; perhaps TRBD2 as D (5 bases). Trimming removed 1 base at V and 9 bases at J, with 11 bases between. CDR1 and CDR2 (germline): SGHRS, YFSETQ. This CDR3 region has 13 residues. Here the CDR3 reads CASSLSGKGEQFF. The CDR3 bases are TGCGCCAGCAGCTTGTCGGGAAAAGGTGAGCAGTTCTTC.

Turning to this clone: At the DNA level, this CDR3 is encoded by other sequences in the same sample as well. CDR3 sequence reads: CASSVGVSGNTIYF. As DNA, the CDR3 is TGTGCCAGCAGCGTAGGAGTCTCTGGAAACACCATATATTTT. This sequence joins TRBV9 and TRBJ1-3; D not resolved. CDR3 size: 14 residues. Deletions cut 0 bases from V and 0 bases from J, with 4 bases between. Germline CDR1 reads SGDLS; CDR2 reads YYNGEE.

The chain is built from TRBV19 and TRBJ1-5, with D perhaps TRBD1 (5 bases). V dropped 8 bases and J dropped 2 bases, with 13 bases sitting between them. Per germline, CDR1 LNHDA and CDR2 SQIVND (reference sequence). The CDR3 sequence is 14 residues long. DNA for the CDR3: TGTGCCAGTGAAGCGCCGGGGGGCAATCAGCCCCAGCATTTT. Translating gives CASEAPGGNQPQHF.

This clone was found a few times. This chain links TRBV15 with TRBJ1-1; maybe TRBD1 (5 bases). Germline V CDR1 and CDR2: LNHNV, YYDKDF (reference sequence). V was shortened by 3 bases and J by 6 bases, with 8 bases between the two germline ends. The CDR3 has 12 amino acids. CDR3 protein: CATSSGHSEAFF. CDR3 bases: TGTGCCACCAGCAGCGGACATTCTGAAGCTTTCTTT.

This clone occurred once. The chain employs TRBV18 and TRBJ2-3, with TRBD2 matching over 10 bases. Germline loops: CDR1 KGHSH, CDR2 LQKENI. Trimming took 3 bases from V and 4 from J; bases not matched to a gene: 7. There are 16 residues in the CDR3. CDR3 sequence (DNA): TGTGCCAGCTCACCGAAAGCGGGAGGGGGCCCAGATACGCAGTATTTT. Protein sequence: CASSPKAGGGPDTQYF.

The V and J genes are TRBV27 and TRBJ1-4; D gene uncertain. Trimming pared 4 bases from V and 3 bases from J, leaving 12 bases between. CDR1 and CDR2 from the germline V gene are MNHEY and SMNVEV (reference sequence). CDR3 length equals 15 residues. In DNA form, the CDR3 reads TGTGCCAGCAGTTCCCTTGGAGGGTCTAATGAAAAACTGTTTTTT. Amino acid sequence: CASSSLGGSNEKLFF. Complete variable domain (other parts from reference TRBV27 and TRBJ1-4): EAQVTQNPRYLITVTGKKLTVTCSQNMNHEYMSWYRQDPGLGLRQIYYSMNVEVTDKGDVPEGYKVSRKEKRNFPLILESPSPNQTSLYFCASSSLGGSNEKLFFGSGTQLSVL.